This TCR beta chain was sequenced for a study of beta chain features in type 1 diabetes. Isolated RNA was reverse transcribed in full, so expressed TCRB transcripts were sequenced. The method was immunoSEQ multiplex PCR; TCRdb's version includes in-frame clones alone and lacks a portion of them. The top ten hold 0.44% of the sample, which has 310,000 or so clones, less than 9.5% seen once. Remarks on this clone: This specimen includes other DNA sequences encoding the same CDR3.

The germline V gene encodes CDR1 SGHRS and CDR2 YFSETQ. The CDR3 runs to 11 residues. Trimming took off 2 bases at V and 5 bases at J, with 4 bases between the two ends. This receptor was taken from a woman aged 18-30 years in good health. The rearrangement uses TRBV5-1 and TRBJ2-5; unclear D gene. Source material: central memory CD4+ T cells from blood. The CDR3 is CASSFEETQYF. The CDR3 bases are TGCGCCAGCAGCTTCGAGGAGACCCAGTACTTC. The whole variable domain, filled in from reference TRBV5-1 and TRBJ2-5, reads KAGVTQTPRYLIKTRGQQVTLSCSPISGHRSVSWYQQTPGQGLQFLFEYFSETQRNKGNFPGRFSGRQFSNSRSEMNVSTLELGDSALYLCASSFEETQYFGPGTRLLVL.